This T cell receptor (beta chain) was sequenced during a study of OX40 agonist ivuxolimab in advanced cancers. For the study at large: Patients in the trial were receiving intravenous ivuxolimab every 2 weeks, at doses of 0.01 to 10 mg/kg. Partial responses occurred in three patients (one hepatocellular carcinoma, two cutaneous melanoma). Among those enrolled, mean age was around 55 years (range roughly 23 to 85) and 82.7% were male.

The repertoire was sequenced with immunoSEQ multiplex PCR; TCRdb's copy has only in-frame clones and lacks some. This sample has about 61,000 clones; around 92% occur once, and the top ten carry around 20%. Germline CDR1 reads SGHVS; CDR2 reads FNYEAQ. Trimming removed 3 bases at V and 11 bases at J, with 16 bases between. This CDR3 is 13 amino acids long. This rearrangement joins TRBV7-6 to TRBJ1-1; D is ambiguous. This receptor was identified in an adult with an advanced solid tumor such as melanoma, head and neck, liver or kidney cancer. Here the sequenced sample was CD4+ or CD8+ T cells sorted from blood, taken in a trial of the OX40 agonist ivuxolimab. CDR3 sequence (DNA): TGTGCCAGCAGCTTGGCCGGGCGAACCGAGGCTTTCTTT. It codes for CASSLAGRTEAFF.